This entry is about one T cell receptor (beta chain). The antigen remains undetermined. No patient received treatment before thyroid surgery. Using MiXCR, TCRdb reanalyzed the PCR reads. The data contain 45,000 to 55,000 clones, 24% of them singletons. The CDR3 totals 17 residues. The germline V gene has CDR1 SGHAT and CDR2 FQNNGV. The V end was cut by 4 bases, the J end by 0 bases, with 19 bases between. This entry belongs to a study of metastatic and nonmetastatic thyroid tumors. Points from the study as a whole: Benign nodules reportedly had significantly lower TCR beta diversity than malignant thyroid tumors in blood and tumor.

Sequenced material: blood. This sequence originates from a male donor with papillary thyroid cancer or a benign thyroid nodule (not recorded which). Some clones in this sample may be carry-over from other donors' samples. The rearrangement uses TRBV11-2 and TRBJ2-7; D assignment may be TRBD1 or TRBD2 (5 bases each). The chain's CDR3 is CASSSYTGRSSSYEQYF. CDR3 DNA sequence: TGTGCCAGCAGCTCCTATACGGGGCGAAGCAGCTCCTACGAGCAGTACTTC.